This TCR beta chain appears in the sequencing data of a study of blood T cell repertoires in COVID-19 (dated by TCRdb to about 2020). As for the study more broadly: Samples covering the acute and convalescent phases of COVID-19 were provided by collaborators in the United States, Italy and Spain. The material from the prospective study consisted of cDNA or gDNA derived from T cells, B-cell-depleted T cells, or PBMCs. Subjects who had been exposed to COVID-19, were actively infected with it, or had recovered from it provided the deeply sampled blood TCRbeta repertoires that made up the dataset. The repertoires were released in a freely available public database meant as a resource for research on the immune response to SARS-CoV-2. The samples were drawn from the first 160 participants of the ongoing ImmuneRACE study and from 1,254 subjects provided by 6 global collaborators. Sample metadata almost always included a de-identified subject ID, COVID-19 status, age in years and sex. HLA class I and class II types, where available, came from metadata supplied by the sample provider rather than from assay-based typing. Findings and caveats that apply to the study as a whole: Clinical and demographic metadata were provided uncurated, with the amount varying by source and participant.

TCRbeta CDR3 regions were amplified from genomic DNA by means of the immunoSEQ Assay, a bias-controlled multiplex PCR. Concerning the study's data processing: Within the assay, amplification of reference gene primers was used to estimate how many nucleated cells each sample contained. Sequence reads were collapsed and filtered to measure the absolute abundance of every unique TCRbeta CDR3 rearrangement. For each sample, productive Simpson clonality was calculated as the square root of Simpson's diversity index across productive rearrangements. Not all clones reach the TCRdb copy of this immuneACCESS table, which keeps in-frame sequences only. Checked studies attribute under half of the gap to unresolved V genes and leave the rest unexplained. D and trimming come from the DNA, and the V and J calls and clone size come from that table. In this sample the table shows about 260,000 clones, roughly nine tenths of which occur a single time. The ten largest clones represent roughly 2.5% of the sample.

In the prospective study, participants were 18 to 89 years old, resided in fewer than 25 geographic areas of the United States, and were enrolled through a virtual design. In the prospective study, cohorts were assigned on the basis of participant-reported clinical history obtained from a screening survey and a study questionnaire. Recovered participants in ImmuneRACE Cohort 3 were defined as having two consecutive negative NP/OP PCR tests, clearance from a healthcare professional, or resolution of symptoms. In the prospective study, whole blood, serum and a nasopharyngeal or oropharyngeal swab were collected from each participant by mobile phlebotomists. Prospective study participants could optionally give additional blood draws and questionnaires over an approximately 2-month period. Blood samples from the prospective study were shipped frozen or at room temperature prior to DNA extraction. On this clone: Its antigen remains undetermined. Base qualities are not at hand, and no much larger clone is one base apart.

CDR1 and CDR2 are read off the germline V gene as SNHLY and FYNNEI. The CDR3 holds 12 amino acids from the cysteine to the phenylalanine. The only DNA kept is the CDR3, 36 bases in frame from the first base. Relative to germline, V is 8 bases shorter and J is 3 bases shorter, with 10 bases between their ends. The clonotype was recovered from a woman between 18 and 29 years old who had recovered from COVID-19. In this chain, TRBV2 is recombined with TRBJ1-2; the D gene is not confidently resolved. The source material was PBMCs or T cells enriched from blood (not recorded which). This receptor carries the CDR3 CASHLSDYGYTF. In nucleotides, the sequence is TGTGCCAGCCATCTCTCGGACTATGGCTACACCTTC.